The rows below give T cell receptor beta chains drawn from one sample of a study of T cells after yellow fever vaccination. TCRdb re-called the 5' RACE reads with MiXCR, one entry per CDR3 protein. The sample lists approximately 350,000 distinct CDR3 sequences; under 14% were seen once. The material sequenced was PBMCs, taken on the day of the first yellow fever vaccination. Source of these receptors: a man in his late teens or twenties who received the YFV17D yellow fever vaccine. CDR3s include the opening cysteine and the closing phenylalanine or tryptophan. The D gene is left open where the match is weak. The size entry is marked missing in some rows and otherwise reads once, few, many or a size class.

v_call	d_call	clone_size	j_call	cdr3_aa
TRBV5-1	.	.	TRBJ2-7	CASSLVEAQTYEQYF
TRBV5-1	.	few	TRBJ1-1	CASSLKGIDTEAFF
TRBV23-1	.	.	TRBJ2-5	CASIRGRDQETQYF
TRBV7-2	TRBD1	few	TRBJ1-5	CASSLVGTGGNQPQHF
TRBV29-1	.	few	TRBJ2-1	CSVGEGTANEQFF
TRBV11-2	TRBD1	few	TRBJ1-2	CASSLDGTGGGVGGYTF
TRBV19	.	few	TRBJ2-2	CASSSRTETGELFF
TRBV5-1	.	.	TRBJ2-5	CASSLDHKAETQYF
TRBV14	TRBD1	.	TRBJ1-2	CASSQVKDRGRLDYGYTF
TRBV11-2	TRBD1	.	TRBJ1-2	CASSLELTGGGYYGYTF
TRBV18	.	many	TRBJ2-2	CASLLGENTGELFF
TRBV11-1	TRBD1	few	TRBJ2-1	CASSPTGTGVYNEQFF
TRBV20-1	TRBD2	many	TRBJ2-3	CSAGGVGADTQYF
TRBV12-3/TRBV12-4	.	.	TRBJ2-6	CASNLYGANVLTF
TRBV5-1	.	few	TRBJ2-5	CASSVGPGTKGETQYF
TRBV7-3	TRBD2	many	TRBJ2-3	CASSRRDYTDTQYF